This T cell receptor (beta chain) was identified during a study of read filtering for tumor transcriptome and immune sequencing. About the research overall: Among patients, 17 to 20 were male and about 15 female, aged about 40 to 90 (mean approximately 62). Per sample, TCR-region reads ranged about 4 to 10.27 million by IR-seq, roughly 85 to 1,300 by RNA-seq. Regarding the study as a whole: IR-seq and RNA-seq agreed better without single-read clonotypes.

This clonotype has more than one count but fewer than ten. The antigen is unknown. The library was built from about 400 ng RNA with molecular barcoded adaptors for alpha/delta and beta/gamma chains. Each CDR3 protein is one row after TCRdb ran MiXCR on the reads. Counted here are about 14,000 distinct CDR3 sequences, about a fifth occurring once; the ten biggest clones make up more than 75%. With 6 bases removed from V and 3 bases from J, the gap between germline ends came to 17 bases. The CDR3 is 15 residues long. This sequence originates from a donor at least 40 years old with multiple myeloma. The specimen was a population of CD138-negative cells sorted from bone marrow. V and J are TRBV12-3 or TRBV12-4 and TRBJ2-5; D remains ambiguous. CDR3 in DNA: TGTGCCAGCAGCTACGGAAGTACAGTCGAAGAGACCCAGTACTTC. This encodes CASSYGSTVEETQYF.